This TCR beta chain is drawn from a study of T cells in Graves' hyperthyroidism and ophthalmopathy (dated by TCRdb to between 2019 and 2020). About the full investigation: Peripheral blood samples were taken at the time of initial diagnosis, prior to any treatment. To identify distinguishing TCR V-J signatures, a discovery cohort of 90 to 100 patients was used, comprising 40 to 45 with Graves' ophthalmopathy and some 60 with stable Graves' hyperthyroidism. Whether ophthalmopathy could be predicted prospectively was tested in an independent validation cohort made up of about 18 hyperthyroidism patients plus 17 patients who later progressed to ophthalmopathy. The 100 discovery patients were randomly split 7:3 into training and test sets. Thyroid tissue and blood T-cell repertoires from six Graves' hyperthyroidism patients were also compared in the study. After blood sampling, hyperthyroidism patients were treated with methimazole at a starting dose of 30 mg daily, and ophthalmopathy patients were treated with high-dose intravenous methylprednisolone. TCR Vbeta CDR3 sequencing of approximately 140 peripheral blood samples (over 40 ophthalmopathy, 75 to 80 hyperthyroidism and roughly 17 progressor patients) is reported in the paper.

The TCR beta CDR3 regions were amplified from the RNA transcripts. A first-round RT-PCR of the TCR CDR3 used the HTBI primer set with the Qiagen OneStep RT-PCR kit. Libraries were constructed in a second round of multiplex PCR, after which size selection and purification were carried out. Paired-end sequencing of the libraries was performed with 100 bp reads on an Illumina HiSeq2000. Processing in the source paper ran as follows. SOAPnuke was used to process the raw data, throwing out any read that contained adapters or uncalled bases, had a mean Phred below 15, or lacked an exact constant-primer or identifier match. COPE v1.2.5 was used to merge the high-quality paired reads, and each unique nucleotide sequence was defined as a clonotype. Clonotypes were aligned to IMGT TRBV, TRBD and TRBJ reference segments using MiTCR v1.1. The analysis was restricted to V-J combinations with a frequency above 0.0001, which together covered about 99% of the repertoires. The TCS score was defined as the ratio of F50 (clonal expansion) to E x V (chaos), calculated using BLOSUM62-based TCRdist between CDR3 peptides within each V-J. Welch's t-statistics and random forest reduced 450 to 600 V-J features to about 13, which were used in a naive Bayes classifier (R e1071). Through fastp at Q25 and MiXCR, TCRdb rebuilt clones from the public reads, retaining in-frame beta chains. Each record represents a unique CDR3 protein, reported with the most common genes and DNA among its rows. The V and J calls and clone size come from TCRdb's table, not from the authors' own analysis. The table for this sample lists a few hundred thousand distinct CDR3 sequences; around 15% of them were counted only once. The ten most abundant clones make up roughly 31% of the sample.

A word on this clonotype: The antigen this receptor binds is unknown. Base quality data are lacking; no much larger clone is found one base away.

Hyperthyroidism patients were aged 18 to 65 years and newly diagnosed, with disease duration of less than 2 months. The study excluded patients with uncontrolled infections, other autoimmune diseases, pregnancy or lactation. Diagnoses were based on clinical symptoms, serum thyroxine and TRAb, thyroid ultrasound and orbital computed tomography. For progressor patients, blood was drawn at the first diagnosis of hyperthyroidism, before any ophthalmopathy symptoms had appeared. Ficoll-Paque density gradient centrifugation was used to isolate PBMCs from about 9 ml of fresh peripheral blood. Patients classed as progressors first received a Graves' hyperthyroidism diagnosis and then went on to develop ophthalmopathy during follow-up. Total RNA was extracted using Trizol reagent, and RNA quality was assessed on an Agilent 2100 Bioanalyzer. Findings and caveats that apply to the study as a whole: In validation, progression to ophthalmopathy was predicted by the model with more than 65% sensitivity and approximately 78% specificity, a median of about 6.4 months before onset. No statistical method was used to fix the sample size in advance, and group allocation was not hidden from the investigators. A 13 V-J signature model separated ophthalmopathy from stable hyperthyroidism, with around 91% sensitivity and roughly 81% specificity in cross-validation and 80%/75% in testing. Most expanded thyroid clonotypes (frequency above 0.001) were also found in blood, which suggests that blood repertoires may mirror thyroid immune responses.

This sequence originates from a woman aged 50 to 60 with Graves' hyperthyroidism that later progressed to Graves' ophthalmopathy. Sequencing was done on a sample of blood.

For the CDR3, the sequence is CASSYSRVYEQYF. The base sequence is TGTGCCAGCAGTTACTCCCGGGTCTACGAGCAGTACTTC. The chain joins TRBV6-6 to TRBJ2-7, with no confidently assigned D gene. Taken from the germline V gene (reference sequence), the CDR1 and CDR2 loops are MNHNY and SVGAGI. The CDR3 covers 13 residues, taking in both the cysteine and the phenylalanine. Kept here is only the CDR3 DNA, which spans 39 bases and is read in frame from base 1. V was cut back by 0 bases and J by 3 bases, leaving a gap of 6 bases between them.